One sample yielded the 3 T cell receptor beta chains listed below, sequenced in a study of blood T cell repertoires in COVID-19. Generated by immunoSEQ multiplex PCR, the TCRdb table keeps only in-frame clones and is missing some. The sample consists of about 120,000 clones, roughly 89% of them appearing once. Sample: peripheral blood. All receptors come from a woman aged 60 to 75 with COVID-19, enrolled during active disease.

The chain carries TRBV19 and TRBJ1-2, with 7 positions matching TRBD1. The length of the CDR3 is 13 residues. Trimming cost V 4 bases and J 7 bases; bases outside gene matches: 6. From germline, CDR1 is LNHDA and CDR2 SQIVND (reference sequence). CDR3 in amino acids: CASSNRQGTGYTF. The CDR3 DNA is TGTGCCAGTAGTAACAGACAGGGCACTGGCTACACCTTC.

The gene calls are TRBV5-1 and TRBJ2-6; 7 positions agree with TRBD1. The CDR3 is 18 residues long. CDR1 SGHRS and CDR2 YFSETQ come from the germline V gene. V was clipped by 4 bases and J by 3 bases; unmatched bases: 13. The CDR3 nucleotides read TGCGCCAGCAGCCCACTGGTAGGGGGCGAGGGTGGGGCCAACGTCCTGACTTTC. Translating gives CASSPLVGGEGGANVLTF.

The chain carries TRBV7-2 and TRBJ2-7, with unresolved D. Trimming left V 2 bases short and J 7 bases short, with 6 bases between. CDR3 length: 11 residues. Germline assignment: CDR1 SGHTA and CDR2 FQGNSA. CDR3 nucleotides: TGTGCCAGCAGCTTATTCGGGGAGCAGTACTTC. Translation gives CASSLFGEQYF.